These 26 T cell receptor beta chains share one sample of origin, sequenced in a study of neurological immune-mediated disorders. TCRdb recomputed calls from the 5' RACE reads with MiXCR, one row per CDR3 protein. The profile shows 55,000 to 70,000 distinct CDR3 sequences, 4.5% to 5.5% of them singletons. The material sequenced was PBMCs. These receptor sequences come from a woman aged 45 to 65 with multiple sclerosis.

This clonotype was counted between two and nine times. A junction end diverges from the germline sequence, so it may reflect a read error. V is TRBV29-1 and J is TRBJ1-1; perhaps TRBD1 as D (5 bases). The CDR3 has 12 residues. Germline V lookup: CDR1 SQVTM, CDR2 ANQGSEA. The CDR3 region is CSAGGLNTEAFF. CDR3 in DNA: TGCAGCGCCGGGGGGTTGAATACTGAAGCTTTCTTT.

This clonotype was detected ten times or more. The chain is built from TRBV7-3 and TRBJ2-2, with D uncertain. Germline V gene sequence: CDR1 SGHTA, CDR2 FQGTGA. The CDR3 consists of 13 residues. Trimming took 5 bases from V and 6 from J, leaving 10 bases between them. The CDR3 loop reads CASSPTFAGELFF. DNA of the CDR3: TGTGCCAGCAGCCCCACATTTGCCGGGGAGCTGTTTTTT.

This clonotype was detected many times. The gene calls are TRBV7-9 and TRBJ2-2, with 9 bases that match TRBD1. The junction had 8 bases not matched to a gene; V was cut back by 8 bases and J by 4 bases. In germline, CDR1 is SEHNR, CDR2 FQNEAQ (reference sequence). The CDR3 runs 15 residues. As DNA, the CDR3 is TGTGCCAGCGGACGGGACAGGGTTGGCACCGGGGAGCTGTTTTTT. It encodes CASGRDRVGTGELFF.

This clonotype was recorded many times. The genes are TRBV5-1 and TRBJ2-2; D unresolved. This CDR3 contains 15 residues. Germline V CDR1 and CDR2: SGHRS, YFSETQ. Trimming cost V 0 bases and J 7 bases, with 13 bases left between them. CDR3 coding DNA: TGCGCCAGCAGCTTGGCCGGTGGTGGCGGCGGGGAGCTGTTTTTT. Protein sequence: CASSLAGGGGGELFF.

Turning to this clonotype: A much larger clonotype is one base distant, so this may be a read error. The chain combines TRBV6-2 or TRBV6-3 with TRBJ2-1, with TRBD1 matching 7 bases. V dropped 0 bases and J dropped 7; count of bases not matched to a gene: 15. The length of the CDR3 is 18 residues. Germline CDR1 and CDR2: MNHEY and SVGEGT. The CDR3 coding sequence is TGTGCCAGCAGTTACTCGATTTTTGACAGGGAAATTAGGAATGAGCAGTTCTTC. Translation: CASSYSIFDREIRNEQFF.

There are a few counts of this clonotype. V is TRBV27 and J is TRBJ1-5, with D unresolved. The length of the CDR3 is 14 residues. V was cut by 4 bases and J by 1 base, with 8 bases left in between. Germline V lookup: CDR1 MNHEY, CDR2 SMNVEV (reference sequence). CDR3 sequence reads: CASSSFGSNQPQHF. The CDR3 nucleotides read TGTGCCAGCAGTTCTTTTGGAAGCAATCAGCCCCAGCATTTT.

The V gene is TRBV3-1, the J gene TRBJ2-7; D remains unclear. CDR3 length: 11 residues. Germline assignment: CDR1 LGHDT and CDR2 YNNKEL (reference sequence). V lost 6 bases and J 5 bases, leaving 8 bases between the germline ends. The CDR3 coding sequence is TGTGCCAGCAGAAAAGCGAACGAGCAGTACTTC. Translating it yields CASRKANEQYF.

This clonotype has at least ten counts. The chain uses TRBV5-1 and TRBJ2-1, with 8 bases fitting TRBD2. Germline-derived CDR1 and CDR2 are SGHRS and YFSETQ. The CDR3 spans 16 residues. Germline trimming cut 4 bases from V and 5 bases from J; bases unmatched to any gene: 11. The CDR3 sequence is CASSEFGPRGDNEQFF. For the CDR3, the DNA is TGCGCCAGCAGCGAGTTTGGACCGCGGGGGGACAATGAGCAGTTCTTC. The full variable domain, completed using reference TRBV5-1 and TRBJ2-1, is KAGVTQTPRYLIKTRGQQVTLSCSPISGHRSVSWYQQTPGQGLQFLFEYFSETQRNKGNFPGRFSGRQFSNSRSEMNVSTLELGDSALYLCASSEFGPRGDNEQFFGPGTRLTVL.

With regard to this clonotype: Germline and junction disagree at one end, which may indicate a read error. The J gene is TRBJ1-5, the V gene TRBV6-6, with D hard to call. CDR1 is MNHNY and CDR2 is SVGAGI in the germline V gene (reference sequence). The CDR3 is made up of 13 amino acids. CDR3 DNA sequence: TGTGCCAGCATAGAGGGCAGCAATCAGCCCCAGAATTTT. It codes for CASIEGSNQPQNF.

This clonotype has a count of ten or more. This chain links TRBV12-3 or TRBV12-4 with TRBJ1-1; D perhaps matches TRBD1 (6 bases). The V end lost 5 bases, the J end lost 7 bases, and 17 bases lay between the germline ends. The CDR3 is 14 amino acids. The CDR3 here is CASSLSEGHLEAFF. The DNA for the CDR3 is TGTGCCAGCAGTCTCTCAGAGGGACACCTTGAAGCTTTCTTT.

This clonotype occurred many times. The chain is built from TRBV4-3 and TRBJ2-2; weak D call: TRBD2 (6 bases). Trimming left V 1 base short and J 2 bases short, with 14 bases between. The CDR3 length is 17 residues. Germline values: CDR1 LGHNA, CDR2 YSLEER. In nucleotides, the CDR3 is TGCGCCAGCAGCCAAGTTGCTGGCGGGGTAAACACCGGGGAGCTGTTTTTT. Translating gives CASSQVAGGVNTGELFF.

This clonotype occurred many times. The genes are TRBV27 and TRBJ2-7; maybe TRBD2 (6 bases). Trimming left V 6 bases short and J 3 bases short, with 12 bases between. The CDR3 totals 13 residues. Germline CDR1 is MNHEY and CDR2 is SMNVEV (reference sequence). As DNA, the CDR3 is TGTGCCAGCAGCCAAGGGACTCACTACGAGCAGTACTTC. Translated: CASSQGTHYEQYF.

This clonotype was seen only a few times. V gene TRBV14 combines with J gene TRBJ1-1; TRBD1 matches 8 bases. Germline values: CDR1 SGHDN, CDR2 FVKESK. Trimming cost V 5 bases and J 0 bases; bases outside gene matches: 8. The CDR3 runs to 16 residues. Written as DNA, the CDR3 is TGTGCCAGCAGCACCCGGACAGGGTCGATGAACACTGAAGCTTTCTTT. Its translation is CASSTRTGSMNTEAFF.

This clonotype was seen more than once but under ten times. V gene TRBV18 combines with J gene TRBJ1-5; no reliable D call. This CDR3 is 14 amino acids long. The V end lost 2 bases, the J end lost 4 bases, and 9 bases lay between the germline ends. Germline values: CDR1 KGHSH, CDR2 LQKENI. CDR3 DNA: TGTGCCAGCTCACCAGTAGGACTAAATCAGCCCCAGCATTTT. Translated: CASSPVGLNQPQHF. The entire variable domain, with the rest obtained from reference TRBV18 and TRBJ1-5, is as follows: NAGVMQNPRHLVRRRGQEARLRCSPMKGHSHVYWYRQLPEEGLKFMVYLQKENIIDESGMPKERFSAEFPKEGPSILRIQQVVRGDSAAYFCASSPVGLNQPQHFGDGTRLSIL.

This clonotype was seen a few times. This chain connects TRBV5-1 to TRBJ2-5, with a tentative D call TRBD1 (7 bases). Germline-derived CDR1 and CDR2 are SGHRS and YFSETQ. This CDR3 contains 15 residues. V was clipped by 4 bases and J by 1 base, with 14 bases between them. The DNA of the CDR3 is TGCGCCAGCAGCCAGACAGGGAGGACCCAAGAGACCCAGTACTTC. It encodes CASSQTGRTQETQYF.

In this sample, this clonotype turned up many times. The chain joins TRBV6-2 or TRBV6-3 to TRBJ2-1; either TRBD1 or TRBD2 may supply D (5 bases each). Germline V CDR1 and CDR2: MNHEY, SVGEGT. The V gene lost 0 bases and the J gene lost 14 bases, with 11 bases spanning the gap. This CDR3 contains 12 residues. CDR3 bases: TGTGCCAGCAGTTACTCGCCGGGGCGGGAGTTCTTC. Encoded protein: CASSYSPGREFF.

This clonotype has a count of ten or more. The V and J genes are TRBV4-3 and TRBJ2-3; D possibly corresponds to TRBD2 (5 bases). The length of the CDR3 is 17 residues. The V end lost 0 bases, the J end lost 2 bases, and 15 bases lay between the germline ends. Germline values: CDR1 LGHNA, CDR2 YSLEER. The CDR3 loop reads CASSQEYSSRYTDTQYF. For the CDR3, the DNA is TGCGCCAGCAGCCAAGAATATTCTAGCAGATACACAGATACGCAGTATTTT.

At least ten counts were recorded for this clonotype. This chain joins TRBV6-1 and TRBJ1-1; D is undetermined. Trimming removed 10 bases at V and 3 bases at J, with 9 bases between. In germline, CDR1 is MNHNS, CDR2 SASEGT. The CDR3 sequence is 11 residues long. In DNA, the CDR3 is TGTGCCATACAACCTTACACTGAAGCTTTCTTT. This gives the protein CAIQPYTEAFF.

Ten or more counts support this clonotype. The chain uses TRBV4-2 and TRBJ1-6, with 8 bases that match TRBD1. Germline assignment: CDR1 LGHNA and CDR2 YNFKEQ. V lost 4 bases, J lost 5 bases, and 1 base stayed unmatched. The CDR3 sequence is 14 residues long. The CDR3: CASSPTGDNSPLHF. The CDR3, as DNA: TGTGCCAGCAGCCCGACAGGGGATAATTCACCCCTCCACTTT.

This clonotype was picked up many times. The CDR3, as DNA: TGTGCCAGCAGACCTTCCCTCGGGATAATTTCGTCGGAGCAGTACTTC. As protein: CASRPSLGIISSEQYF. This chain uses TRBV6-2 or TRBV6-3 with TRBJ2-7; a weak D match, TRBD2 (5 bases). This CDR3 is built from 16 residues. The germline V gene has CDR1 MNHEY and CDR2 SVGEGT. Trimming stripped 6 bases from V and 7 bases from J, with 25 bases between.

The chain links TRBV12-3 or TRBV12-4 to TRBJ2-2; D is possibly TRBD2 (5 bases). This CDR3 has 16 residues. V lost 3 bases, J lost 2 bases, and 13 bases lay in between. The CDR3 nucleotides read TGTGCCAGCAGTTTTAGCGTCTGGGGTAACACCGGGGAGCTGTTTTTT. As protein: CASSFSVWGNTGELFF.

At least ten counts were recorded for this clonotype. This CDR3 reads CASSSAPGLAPNEQFF. In nucleotides, the CDR3 is TGCGCCAGCAGCTCAGCACCGGGACTAGCGCCCAATGAGCAGTTCTTC. This sequence joins TRBV5-1 and TRBJ2-1, with 10 bases that match TRBD2. The J segment lost 6 bases and the V segment lost 3 bases, leaving 9 bases of the junction unmatched. Germline V gene data show CDR1 as SGHRS and CDR2 as YFSETQ. The CDR3 has 16 amino acids.

This clonotype was detected a few times. The junction and the germline gene differ at one end; a read error may be behind it. The rearrangement joins TRBV10-3 to TRBJ1-5, with D possibly being TRBD1 (5 bases). This CDR3 region has 15 residues. Germline lookup yields CDR1 ENHRY and CDR2 SYGVKD. The CDR3 DNA follows: TGTGCCATCAGTGAGTCGAGTAGGGGCGATCAGCCCCAGAATTTT. Translated, it gives CAISESSRGDQPQNF.

Turning to this clonotype: One base away lies a much larger clone, so this may be a sequencing read error. In DNA, the CDR3 is TGCAGTGCTAGACGACAGGGGGTTGATGAAAAACTGTTTTTT. Protein sequence: CSARRQGVDEKLFF. The V call is TRBV20-1, the J call TRBJ1-4; 9 positions agree with TRBD1. CDR3 length equals 14 residues. After removal of 2 bases from V and 6 bases from J, the junction contained 4 bases not matched to a gene. Germline V lookup: CDR1 DFQATT, CDR2 SNEGSKA (reference sequence).

This chain links TRBV7-2 with TRBJ2-3; D not certain. The ends were cut back, 3 bases at V and 4 bases at J, with 14 bases in the middle. There are 15 residues in the CDR3. CDR1 and CDR2 from the germline V gene are SGHTA and FQGNSA. The CDR3 is CASSLDAWVSDTQYF. CDR3 DNA: TGTGCCAGCAGCTTGGACGCTTGGGTGTCAGATACGCAGTATTTT.

This clonotype was counted at least ten times. V gene TRBV5-1 combines with J gene TRBJ2-3, with 14 bases aligning to TRBD2. Unmatched junction bases numbered 7, after V lost 4 bases and J lost 6 bases. There are 16 residues in the CDR3. CDR1 SGHRS and CDR2 YFSETQ come from the germline V gene. The CDR3 sequence is CASSPGLAGGQDTQYF. The CDR3, as DNA: TGCGCCAGCAGCCCAGGACTAGCGGGGGGCCAGGATACGCAGTATTTT.